What follows are 22 T cell receptor beta chains derived from one specimen sequenced in a study of T cell repertoires in cytomegalovirus infection. TCRdb reprocessed the reads via MiXCR and lists one record per CDR3 protein. The table has almost 500,000 distinct CDR3 sequences, roughly 12% seen once. Sequencing used PBMCs. The receptors stem from a human donor in good health (CMV status not recorded). Some clones in this sample may be carry-over from other donors' samples.

In its sample, this clonotype was seen many times. This rearrangement joins TRBV6-5 to TRBJ2-2; D gene uncertain. Germline V lookup: CDR1 MNHEY, CDR2 SVGAGI. The CDR3 loop spans 13 amino acids. Trimming stripped 6 bases from V and 0 bases from J, with 5 bases between. CDR3 sequence (DNA): TGTGCCAGCAGGAGATCGAACACCGGGGAGCTGTTTTTT. Protein sequence: CASRRSNTGELFF.

The rearrangement uses TRBV5-4 and TRBJ2-6; D is uncertain. Trimming stripped 4 bases from V and 4 bases from J, with 12 bases between. There are 15 residues in the CDR3. Germline CDR1 SGHNT, CDR2 YYREEE (reference sequence). CDR3 DNA: TGTGCCAGCAGCCCAAATTTGGGGGGGGCCAACGTCCTGACTTTC. Translation: CASSPNLGGANVLTF.

A few counts support this clonotype. The rearrangement links TRBV28 to TRBJ2-2, with TRBD1 identical over 9 bases. The CDR3 spans 13 residues. Germline V gives CDR1 MDHEN, CDR2 SYDVKM. V shed 8 bases and J 5 bases; nucleotides not matched to a gene: 3. CDR3 DNA: TGTGCCAGCGAAGGACAGGGGACCGGGGAGCTGTTTTTT. Protein product: CASEGQGTGELFF.

This clonotype was seen only a few times. This sequence joins TRBV20-1 and TRBJ2-7, with TRBD1 identical over 8 bases. The CDR3 runs to 15 residues. Germline-derived CDR1 and CDR2 are DFQATT and SNEGSKA (reference sequence). V lost 1 base to trimming and J lost 0 bases; unmatched junction nucleotides: 5. This CDR3 is CSARVWTGNSYEQYF. CDR3 sequence (DNA): TGCAGTGCTAGAGTTTGGACAGGGAACTCCTACGAGCAGTACTTC.

This clonotype showed up many times. The rearrangement links TRBV20-1 to TRBJ2-1; tentatively, D is TRBD1 (5 bases). Germline V lookup: CDR1 DFQATT, CDR2 SNEGSKA (reference sequence). The CDR3 has 14 amino acids. V was trimmed by 2 bases and J by 7 bases, leaving 15 bases between them. CDR3 bases: TGCAGTGCTAGACCCTCGGCACGACAGAATGAGCAGTTCTTC. Translated: CSARPSARQNEQFF.

This clonotype was picked up a small number of times. V usage is TRBV5-1 and J usage is TRBJ2-1, with TRBD2 identical over 11 bases. V lost 4 bases to trimming and J lost 5 bases; unmatched junction nucleotides: 14. Germline CDR1 and CDR2: SGHRS and YFSETQ. The CDR3 consists of 18 residues. The CDR3 spells CASSPTSGGAGTHNEQFF. CDR3 in DNA: TGCGCCAGCAGCCCCACTAGCGGGGGAGCGGGCACACACAATGAGCAGTTCTTC.

The chain joins TRBV28 to TRBJ1-1; no reliable D call. The CDR3 runs 11 residues. The V gene lost 4 bases and the J gene lost 5 bases, with 5 bases spanning the gap. Germline V gene data show CDR1 as MDHEN and CDR2 as SYDVKM. The CDR3 reads CASSWETEAFF. The CDR3 coding sequence is TGTGCCAGCAGTTGGGAGACTGAAGCTTTCTTT.

As for this clonotype: One junction end does not reproduce the germline sequence, and a read error may be involved. J is TRBJ1-5 and V is TRBV7-8, with D perhaps TRBD1 (6 bases). This CDR3 is 14 amino acids long. Germline loops: CDR1 SGHVS, CDR2 FQNEAQ. The CDR3 reads CASRPRTGYQHQHF. DNA of the CDR3: TGTGCCAGCAGACCACGTACAGGGTATCAGCACCAGCATTTT.

This clonotype was found many times. The rearrangement uses TRBV7-2 and TRBJ2-7; D may match TRBD1 or TRBD2 (6 bases each). V was clipped by 5 bases and J by 4 bases, with 18 bases between them. Germline-derived CDR1 and CDR2 are SGHTA and FQGNSA. The CDR3 length is 15 residues. The CDR3 DNA is TGTGCCAGCAGCCCCCGAACAGGGACTGGATACGAGCAGTACTTC. Its translation: CASSPRTGTGYEQYF.

V usage is TRBV20-1 and J usage is TRBJ2-1, with 12 bases aligning to TRBD1. Unmatched junction bases numbered 12, after V lost 3 bases and J lost 9 bases. Germline V gene sequence: CDR1 DFQATT, CDR2 SNEGSKA (reference sequence). This CDR3 region has 16 residues. The CDR3, as DNA: TGCAGTGCTAGTCCCGGGGGGGACAGGGGGCTTTTTGAGCAGTTCTTC. This sequence encodes CSASPGGDRGLFEQFF.

This clonotype was seen ten or more times. A read error may produce the germline difference seen at one junction end. The CDR3 here is CASSWRDTDTQYF. CDR3 nucleotide sequence: TGTGCCAGTAGTTGGAGAGATACCGATACGCAGTATTTT. The chain employs TRBV6-5 and TRBJ2-3; D is unresolved. This CDR3 spans 13 amino acids. Per germline, CDR1 MNHEY and CDR2 SVGAGI.

The rearrangement joins TRBV28 to TRBJ2-3; no firm D call. Germline V CDR1 and CDR2: MDHEN, SYDVKM. The CDR3 is 13 amino acids. V shed 7 bases and J shed 2 bases, with 10 bases lying between them. The CDR3 DNA reads TGTGCCAGCACCTGGGTATTCACAGATACGCAGTATTTT. This translates into CASTWVFTDTQYF.

This clonotype showed up many times. V gene TRBV28 combines with J gene TRBJ2-7, with D unresolved. Trimming pared 5 bases from V and 2 bases from J, leaving 4 bases between. Germline V gives CDR1 MDHEN, CDR2 SYDVKM. This CDR3 contains 11 residues. CDR3 region: CASSPAYEQYF. DNA of the CDR3: TGTGCCAGCAGTCCCGCCTACGAGCAGTACTTC.

This clonotype was seen many times. The rearrangement joins TRBV7-6 to TRBJ2-4; no clear D gene. The V end was cut by 5 bases, the J end by 0 bases, with 17 bases between. Looked up from germline, CDR1 is SGHVS and CDR2 is FNYEAQ. CDR3 length: 17 amino acids. CDR3 amino acids: CASSQPLAPTAKNIQYF. In DNA form, the CDR3 reads TGTGCCAGCAGCCAGCCCTTAGCCCCCACAGCCAAAAACATTCAGTACTTC.

The V gene is TRBV25-1, the J gene TRBJ1-1, with a tentative D call TRBD1 (5 bases). V lost 4 bases and J lost 2, with 20 bases in between. The CDR3 is made up of 17 amino acids. Germline V gives CDR1 MGHDK, CDR2 SYGVNS. As DNA, the CDR3 is TGTGCCAGCAGTGGCCCGGGGGTCGTCGGGAGTAACACTGAAGCTTTCTTT. Translated: CASSGPGVVGSNTEAFF.

Ten or more counts support this clonotype. V is TRBV6-2 or TRBV6-3 and J is TRBJ1-1; D call uncertain. Trimming cost V 2 bases and J 9 bases, with 10 bases left between them. The CDR3 totals 12 residues. Germline V lookup: CDR1 MNHEY, CDR2 SVGEGT. CDR3: CASSYDWRQAFF. CDR3 DNA: TGTGCCAGCAGTTACGATTGGCGGCAAGCTTTCTTT.

The chain carries TRBV28 and TRBJ2-5; TRBD2 matches at 7 bases. The V gene end was trimmed by 4 bases and the J gene end by 5 bases; junction bases not matched to a gene: 13. The germline CDR1 and CDR2 sequences are MDHEN and SYDVKM. This CDR3 contains 16 residues. The CDR3 sequence: CASSYPMGGTKETQYF. The CDR3 nucleotides read TGTGCCAGCAGTTACCCCATGGGGGGGACCAAGGAGACCCAGTACTTC. The full variable domain, with the rest looked up from reference TRBV28 and TRBJ2-5, is DVKVTQSSRYLVKRTGEKVFLECVQDMDHENMFWYRQDPGLGLRLIYFSYDVKMKEKGDIPEGYSVSREKKERFSLILESASTNQTSMYLCASSYPMGGTKETQYFGPGTRLLVL.

This clonotype was counted at least ten times. The V and J genes are TRBV7-2 and TRBJ1-1; D unresolved. This CDR3 is 12 amino acids long. Trimming cost V 0 bases and J 8 bases, with 7 bases left between them. Per the germline V gene, CDR1 is SGHTA and CDR2 is FQGNSA. CDR3 DNA sequence: TGTGCCAGCAGCTTAGCGGTCGGGGAAGCTTTCTTT. Its translation is CASSLAVGEAFF.

This clonotype was observed many times. This chain links TRBV27 with TRBJ2-2; 12 bases are shared with TRBD2. CDR1 and CDR2 from the germline V gene are MNHEY and SMNVEV (reference sequence). The CDR3 is 16 residues long. V was pared by 6 bases and J by 4 bases, with 6 bases of the junction left unmatched. The CDR3 spells CASSRLAGDGTGELFF. DNA for the CDR3: TGTGCCAGCAGCCGACTAGCGGGAGATGGCACCGGGGAGCTGTTTTTT.

This clonotype has a count of ten or more. CDR3 in amino acids: CASSRDRGRVYGYTF. Here the CDR3 DNA reads TGTGCCAGCAGTCGGGACAGGGGGCGCGTCTATGGCTACACCTTC. This chain links TRBV6-5 with TRBJ1-2; 12 nucleotides agree with TRBD1. This CDR3 comprises 15 residues. Germline V gene sequence: CDR1 MNHEY, CDR2 SVGAGI. V gave up 5 bases and J gave up 4 bases; unmatched junction bases: 5.

This clonotype was counted many times. The chain couples TRBV7-2 to TRBJ1-3, with 9 bases fitting TRBD1. The CDR3 totals 15 residues. Germline CDR1 is SGHTA and CDR2 is FQGNSA. The J segment lost 3 bases and the V segment lost 6 bases, leaving 6 bases of the junction unmatched. In nucleotides, the CDR3 is TGTGCCAGCAGGCCTCCGGGACAGGGTGGAAACACCATATATTTT. Its translation: CASRPPGQGGNTIYF.

This clonotype was counted many times. This chain uses TRBV12-3 or TRBV12-4 with TRBJ1-6; D is unresolved. The CDR3 covers 13 residues. With 1 base removed from V and 10 bases from J, the gap between germline ends came to 8 bases. This chain's CDR3 is CASSLGMDSPLHF. In nucleotides, the CDR3 is TGTGCCAGCAGTTTAGGGATGGACTCACCCCTCCACTTT.